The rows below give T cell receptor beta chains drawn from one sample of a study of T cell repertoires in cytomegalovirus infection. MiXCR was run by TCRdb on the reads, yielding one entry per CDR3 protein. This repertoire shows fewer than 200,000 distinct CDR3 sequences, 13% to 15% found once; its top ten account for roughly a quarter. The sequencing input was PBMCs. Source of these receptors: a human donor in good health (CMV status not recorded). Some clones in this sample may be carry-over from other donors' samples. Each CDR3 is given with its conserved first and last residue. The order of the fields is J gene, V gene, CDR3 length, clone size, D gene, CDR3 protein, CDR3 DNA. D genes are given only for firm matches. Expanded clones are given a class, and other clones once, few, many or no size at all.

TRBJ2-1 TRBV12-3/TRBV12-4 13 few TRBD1 CASSSFPGQNQFF TGTGCCAGCAGTTCATTTCCGGGACAGAATCAGTTCTTC
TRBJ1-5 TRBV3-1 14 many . CASSQGAGGQPQHF TGTGCCAGCAGCCAAGGGGCGGGTGGTCAGCCCCAGCATTTT
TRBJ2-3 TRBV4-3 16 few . CASSQVAGRGTDTQYF TGCGCCAGCAGCCAAGTGGCAGGCCGGGGCACAGATACGCAGTATTTT
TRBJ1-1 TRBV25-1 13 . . CASSVTAPEGAFF TGTGCCAGCAGTGTAACGGCCCCCGAAGGAGCTTTCTTT
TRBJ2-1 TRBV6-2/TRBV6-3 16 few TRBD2 CASRPAGLAGVNEQFF TGTGCCAGCAGGCCCGCGGGACTAGCGGGCGTCAATGAGCAGTTCTTC
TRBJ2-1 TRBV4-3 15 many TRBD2 CASSQERGRDDEQFF TGCGCCAGCAGCCAAGAACGCGGGAGAGACGATGAGCAGTTCTTC
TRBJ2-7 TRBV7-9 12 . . CASSRYEYEQYF TGTGCCAGCAGCCGCTATGAGTACGAGCAGTACTTC
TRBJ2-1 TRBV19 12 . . CASSPARNEQFF TGTGCCAGTAGTCCGGCAAGAAATGAGCAGTTCTTC
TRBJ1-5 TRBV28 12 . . CASGPGNQPQHF TGTGCCAGCGGTCCGGGCAATCAGCCCCAGCATTTT
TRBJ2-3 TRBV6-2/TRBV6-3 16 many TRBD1 CASNMGTAKTTDTQYF TGTGCCAGCAATATGGGGACAGCAAAGACCACAGATACGCAGTATTTT
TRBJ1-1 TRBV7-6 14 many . CASSLGPGNTEAFF TGTGCCAGCAGCTTAGGCCCGGGGAACACTGAAGCTTTCTTT
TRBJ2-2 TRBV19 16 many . CASSMVEGRGTGELFF TGTGCCAGTAGTATGGTGGAAGGGCGTGGCACCGGGGAGCTGTTTTTT
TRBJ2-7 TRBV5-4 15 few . CASSAPGSALREQYF TGTGCCAGCAGCGCCCCCGGAAGCGCCCTTAGGGAGCAGTACTTC
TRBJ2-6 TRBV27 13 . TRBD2 CASSPGLAGSLTF TGTGCCAGCAGTCCAGGACTAGCGGGGTCCCTGACTTTC
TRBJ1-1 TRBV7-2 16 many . CASSDNRVPGRTEAFF TGTGCCAGCAGCGATAACAGGGTACCTGGGCGCACTGAAGCTTTCTTT
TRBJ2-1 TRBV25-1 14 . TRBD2 CASSRSGRYNEQFF TGTGCCAGCAGTCGTAGCGGGAGGTACAATGAGCAGTTCTTC
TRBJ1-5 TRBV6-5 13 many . CASSSGSNQPQHF TGTGCCAGCAGCTCCGGCAGCAATCAGCCCCAGCATTTT
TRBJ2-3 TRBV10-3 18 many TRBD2 CAISESSSLAGVPDTQYF TGTGCCATCAGTGAGTCCTCCTCGCTAGCGGGAGTTCCAGATACGCAGTATTTT
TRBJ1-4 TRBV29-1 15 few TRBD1 CSVEVTGGKSEKLFF TGCAGCGTTGAAGTGACAGGGGGCAAGAGTGAAAAACTGTTTTTT
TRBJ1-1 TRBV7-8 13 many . CASSPQEGTEAFF TGTGCCAGCAGCCCACAGGAAGGCACTGAAGCTTTCTTT
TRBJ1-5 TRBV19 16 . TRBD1 CASSAGTGVWDQPQHF TGTGCCAGTAGTGCCGGGACAGGGGTTTGGGATCAGCCCCAGCATTTT
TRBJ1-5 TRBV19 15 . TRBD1 CASRQLTGSLQPQHF TGTGCCAGTAGACAATTGACAGGGAGTCTTCAGCCCCAGCATTTT
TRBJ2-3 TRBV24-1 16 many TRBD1 CATSEAGTGGRDTQYF TGTGCCACCAGTGAAGCCGGGACAGGGGGAAGAGATACGCAGTATTTT
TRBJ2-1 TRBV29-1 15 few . CSVENRPSSYNEQFF TGCAGCGTTGAGAACAGGCCTAGCTCCTACAATGAGCAGTTCTTC
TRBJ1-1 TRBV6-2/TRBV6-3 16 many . CASSYATTGSNTEAFF TGTGCCAGCAGTTACGCGACCACAGGGTCAAACACTGAAGCTTTCTTT
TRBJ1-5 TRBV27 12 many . CASGTTGQPQHF TGTGCCAGCGGCACCACTGGGCAGCCCCAGCATTTT
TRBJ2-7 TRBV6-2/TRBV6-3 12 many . CASRLPYQEQYF TGTGCCAGCAGACTACCCTATCAAGAGCAGTACTTC
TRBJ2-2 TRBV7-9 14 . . CASSLGLITGELFF TGTGCCAGCAGCCTCGGACTCATCACCGGGGAGCTGTTTTTT